Presented here are 2 T cell receptor beta chains from one specimen sequenced in a study of T cell repertoires in cytomegalovirus infection. MiXCR, applied by TCRdb to the reads, yields one record per CDR3 protein. Of about 190,000 distinct CDR3 sequences listed, about a tenth are singletons. The specimen was PBMCs. The receptors were sampled from a human donor in good health (CMV status not recorded). Some clones in this sample may be carry-over from other donors' samples.

This clonotype was seen more than once but under ten times. CDR3 region: CASSIPRNTGELFF. The CDR3, as DNA: TGTGCCAGTAGTATACCCAGAAACACCGGGGAGCTGTTTTTT. This chain links TRBV19 with TRBJ2-2; D unclear. Germline CDR1 LNHDA, CDR2 SQIVND (reference sequence). This CDR3 comprises 14 residues. The V gene lost 2 bases and the J gene lost 2 bases, with 6 bases spanning the gap.

In its sample, this clonotype was seen many times. The chain has TRBV2 and TRBJ2-1; D ambiguous. Germline CDR1 is SNHLY and CDR2 is FYNNEI. The CDR3 sequence is 15 residues long. V was clipped by 7 bases and J by 4 bases, with 17 bases between them. Here the CDR3 reads CASNHPGLLYNEQFF. CDR3 bases: TGTGCCAGCAACCATCCAGGTCTTCTTTACAATGAGCAGTTCTTC. The whole variable domain, filled in from reference TRBV2 and TRBJ2-1, reads EPEVTQTPSHQVTQMGQEVILRCVPISNHLYFYWYRQILGQKVEFLVSFYNNEISEKSEIFDDQFSVERPDGSNFTLKIRSTKLEDSAMYFCASNHPGLLYNEQFFGPGTRLTVL.